This T cell receptor (beta chain) was documented in a study of cytomegalovirus exposure and HLA in healthy donors. CDR1 SGHDN and CDR2 FVKESK come from the germline V gene. With 4 bases removed from V and 7 bases from J, the gap between germline ends came to 11 bases. CDR3 length: 13 residues. The PCR contained 60 Vbeta and 13 Jbeta primers. Sequencing used immunoSEQ multiplex PCR; TCRdb keeps in-frame clones, though not all of them. This table has about 140,000 clones, roughly 79% appearing once. The material sequenced was PBMCs. The chain recombines TRBV14 with TRBJ1-3; a weak D match, TRBD1 (5 bases). The TCR comes from a male donor in good health and CMV-seronegative. In DNA, the CDR3 is TGTGCCAGCAGCCTCCAGGGAAGCAACACCATATATTTT. Amino acids: CASSLQGSNTIYF.